This entry lists 26 T cell receptor beta chains sequenced from one sample in a study of regulatory T cells in long-lasting Graves disease. TCR beta libraries were built with iRepertoire HTBI primers and Arm-PCR of CDR3 regions. In TCRdb, the multiplex PCR reads were re-called with MiXCR into one record per CDR3 protein. Of 520,000 or so distinct CDR3 sequences in the sample, more than 10% are singletons; the top ten hold 8% to 10%. Time point indicated: newly diagnosed GD, antithyroid drugs for less than 3 months. Following extraction of RNA from PBMCs, that RNA was used to make the TCR library. A further study also used this sample, focusing on T cells in Graves' hyperthyroidism and ophthalmopathy.

The sequencing used peripheral blood mononuclear cells (PBMCs), collected at new diagnosis, from a patient treated with antithyroid drugs. These receptors came from a woman aged 30 to 39 with Graves disease.

This clonotype turned up a few times. The V gene is TRBV30, the J gene TRBJ1-5; D is unresolved. V was clipped by 0 bases and J by 5 bases, with 8 bases between them. The CDR3 is made up of 13 amino acids. Per the germline V gene, CDR1 is GTSNPN and CDR2 is SVGIG (reference sequence). CDR3 in DNA: TGTGCCTGGAGTGTAAGAGGAGATCAGCCCCAGCATTTT. Amino acids: CAWSVRGDQPQHF.

This clonotype was counted ten times or more. The chain carries TRBV20-1 and TRBJ1-5; TRBD1 matches at 7 bases. This CDR3 contains 15 residues. V shed 3 bases, J shed 7 bases, and the junction held 12 bases outside the gene matches. From germline, CDR1 is DFQATT and CDR2 SNEGSKA (reference sequence). The CDR3: CSASTGEGIRQPQHF. CDR3 DNA: TGCAGTGCTAGTACAGGGGAGGGCATACGCCAGCCCCAGCATTTT.

This clonotype was found many times. This chain joins TRBV20-1 and TRBJ2-3; possibly TRBD1 or TRBD2 for D (5 bases each). The CDR3 is 12 residues long. Trimming took off 5 bases at V and 3 bases at J, with 9 bases between the two ends. Germline values: CDR1 DFQATT, CDR2 SNEGSKA (reference sequence). DNA for the CDR3: TGCAGTGCTGTGGGGGTGACAGATACGCAGTATTTT. Translation gives CSAVGVTDTQYF.

The gene calls are TRBV7-2 and TRBJ2-2; TRBD2 aligns across 9 bases. Germline values: CDR1 SGHTA, CDR2 FQGNSA. This CDR3 region has 17 residues. The ends lost 5 bases at V and 7 bases at J; junction bases unmatched: 14. The CDR3 DNA is TGTGCCAGCAGCCAAGGGGGGGCTAGCGGGAAAAACGGGGAGCTGTTTTTT. This codes for CASSQGGASGKNGELFF.

This clonotype was counted at least ten times. The chain links TRBV25-1 to TRBJ2-5; D unresolved. The germline V gene has CDR1 MGHDK and CDR2 SYGVNS. V was clipped by 1 base and J by 5 bases, with 14 bases between them. The CDR3 covers 15 residues. CDR3 DNA sequence: TGTGCCAGCAGTGAATCTGGGAACACACGGGAGACCCAGTACTTC. As protein: CASSESGNTRETQYF.

This clonotype was counted at least ten times. This chain joins TRBV20-1 and TRBJ1-5, with D maybe TRBD1 (6 bases). Germline V gene lookup returns CDR1 DFQATT and CDR2 SNEGSKA (reference sequence). V was clipped by 6 bases and J by 1 base, with 10 bases between them. The CDR3 length is 13 residues. In nucleotides, the CDR3 is TGCAGTGCCGGACAGCCGAGCAATCAGCCCCAGCATTTT. Its translation is CSAGQPSNQPQHF.

This clonotype was found many times. The rearrangement links TRBV10-3 to TRBJ2-1; weak D call: TRBD1 (5 bases). This CDR3 has 14 residues. Trimming cost V 2 bases and J 5 bases, with 10 bases left between them. CDR1 is ENHRY, CDR2 SYGVKD, per germline. CDR3 protein: CAISEGASHNEQFF. In nucleotides, the CDR3 is TGTGCCATCAGTGAGGGGGCGAGCCACAATGAGCAGTTCTTC.

This clonotype occurred many times. The V gene is TRBV30, the J gene TRBJ2-7, with 12 positions matching TRBD1. Germline values: CDR1 GTSNPN, CDR2 SVGIG (reference sequence). This CDR3 has 14 amino acids. V dropped 3 bases and J dropped 2; count of bases not matched to a gene: 2. The CDR3 nucleotides read TGTGCCTGGAGGGGACAGGGGGCAGCCTACGAGCAGTACTTC. It specifies CAWRGQGAAYEQYF.

This clonotype was observed a handful of times. This chain joins TRBV7-2 and TRBJ1-5; 7 bases are a match to TRBD1. J lost 0 bases, V lost 5 bases, and 7 bases had no gene match. The CDR3 spans 16 residues. Germline CDR1 and CDR2: SGHTA and FQGNSA. DNA for the CDR3: TGTGCCAGCAGCCTAGAGGGACAGAATAGCAATCAGCCCCAGCATTTT. The encoded protein is CASSLEGQNSNQPQHF.

This clonotype was seen only a few times. V gene TRBV4-3 combines with J gene TRBJ2-3; maybe TRBD1 (6 bases). Germline CDR1 is LGHNA and CDR2 is YSLEER. CDR3 length: 16 amino acids. Trimming shortened V by 3 bases and J by 2 bases, and 15 bases separated the two germline ends. Written as DNA, the CDR3 is TGCGCCAGCAGCCAGACTGGGGGCGACTCCACAGATACGCAGTATTTT. Its protein is CASSQTGGDSTDTQYF.

The table lists this clonotype with many counts. The V and J genes are TRBV20-1 and TRBJ1-5; 7 positions agree with TRBD1. V lost 5 bases, J lost 4 bases, and 11 bases stayed unmatched. The germline CDR1 and CDR2 sequences are DFQATT and SNEGSKA (reference sequence). CDR3 size: 15 residues. CDR3 region: CSAVTPRQGNQPQHF. The CDR3 DNA follows: TGCAGTGCTGTAACACCCAGACAGGGTAATCAGCCCCAGCATTTT.

In this sample, this clonotype turned up a few times. A much larger clone lies a single base off, so this may be a read error. The chain recombines TRBV13 with TRBJ2-7, with 9 positions matching TRBD1. J lost 5 bases, V lost 4 bases, and 6 bases had no gene match. CDR3 size: 14 residues. Germline V lookup: CDR1 PRHDT, CDR2 FYEKMQ (reference sequence). The CDR3 sequence: CASSSGTGFHEQYF. In DNA, the CDR3 is TGTGCCAGCAGCTCCGGGACAGGGTTCCACGAGCAGTACTTC.

The table lists this clonotype with a few counts. The chain uses TRBV20-1 and TRBJ2-3, with TRBD2 identical over 11 bases. This CDR3 region has 15 residues. Per germline, CDR1 DFQATT and CDR2 SNEGSKA (reference sequence). The V and J ends lost 5 bases and 5 bases, in that order; junction bases with no gene match: 9. The CDR3 loop reads CSAFHPGLAGDTQYF. DNA of the CDR3: TGCAGTGCTTTTCACCCTGGACTAGCGGGAGATACGCAGTATTTT.

This clonotype occurred a few times. The chain links TRBV24-1 to TRBJ1-2; TRBD1 is a possible D gene (5 bases). There are 14 residues in the CDR3. Germline V gene lookup returns CDR1 KGHDR and CDR2 SFDVKD. Trimming shortened V by 2 bases and J by 4 bases, and 10 bases separated the two germline ends. The DNA of the CDR3 is TGTGCCACCAGTGATTCCCAGGGTCCCTATGGCTACACCTTC. It translates to CATSDSQGPYGYTF.

This clonotype appeared many times. The chain links TRBV2 to TRBJ2-3, with D perhaps TRBD1 (6 bases). Per the germline V gene, CDR1 is SNHLY and CDR2 is FYNNEI. The CDR3 extends over 13 amino acids. Trimming cost V 1 base and J 7 bases, with 9 bases left between them. In nucleotides, the CDR3 is TGTGCCAGCAGTGAAGGGACAGAAAATACGCAGTATTTT. This sequence encodes CASSEGTENTQYF.

This clonotype showed up just a few times. The J gene is TRBJ1-1, the V gene TRBV25-1; 9 nucleotides align to TRBD1. CDR1 and CDR2 from the germline V gene are MGHDK and SYGVNS. V lost 6 bases, J lost 4 bases, and 9 bases stayed unmatched. CDR3 size: 15 residues. CDR3 sequence (DNA): TGTGCCAGCAGCTCCTCCGGGACAGGGTTCACTGAAGCTTTCTTT. Its protein is CASSSSGTGFTEAFF.

The sample holds many counts of this clonotype. V is TRBV2 and J is TRBJ2-7; 9 bases agree with TRBD1. The V gene's germline CDR1 is SNHLY and CDR2 FYNNEI. This CDR3 has 17 residues. V was pared by 6 bases and J by 6 bases, with 18 bases of the junction left unmatched. The CDR3: CASRESFSGQGKGEQYF. CDR3 bases: TGTGCCAGCAGGGAATCGTTTTCGGGACAGGGAAAGGGCGAGCAGTACTTC.

This clonotype was seen only a few times. The J gene is TRBJ2-1, the V gene TRBV9; 7 nucleotides line up with TRBD2. The CDR3 length is 12 residues. Germline CDR1 SGDLS, CDR2 YYNGEE. The J segment lost 9 bases and the V segment lost 4 bases, leaving 4 bases of the junction unmatched. CDR3 protein: CASSTRESEQFF. DNA for the CDR3: TGTGCCAGCAGCACGCGGGAGAGTGAGCAGTTCTTC.

This clonotype showed up just a few times. The gene calls are TRBV7-6 and TRBJ2-7; D is possibly TRBD1 (6 bases). Per germline, CDR1 SGHVS and CDR2 FNYEAQ. Trimming pared 2 bases from V and 6 bases from J, leaving 23 bases between. The CDR3 runs 17 residues. CDR3 protein: CASSLLGPQGVVAEQYF. CDR3 coding DNA: TGTGCCAGCAGCTTACTGGGGCCACAGGGAGTTGTAGCCGAGCAGTACTTC.

V and J are TRBV10-3 and TRBJ2-7; TRBD1 might be the D (6 bases). In germline, CDR1 is ENHRY, CDR2 SYGVKD. V lost 4 bases and J lost 2, with 6 bases in between. The length of the CDR3 is 12 residues. The CDR3 loop is CAISGGPYEQYF. The CDR3 nucleotides read TGTGCCATCAGTGGGGGGCCCTACGAGCAGTACTTC.

Notes on this clonotype: One end of the junction does not line up with germline, which may come from a read error. V gene TRBV4-1 combines with J gene TRBJ1-1; no reliable D call. This CDR3 spans 15 amino acids. CDR1 MGHRA and CDR2 YSYEKL come from the germline V gene. Here the CDR3 reads CTSSQDPPENTEAFF. The CDR3 nucleotides read TGCACCAGCAGCCAAGATCCGCCTGAGAACACTGAAGCTTTCTTT.

This sequence joins TRBV29-1 and TRBJ2-3, with 7 nucleotides matching TRBD1. Trimming cost V 8 bases and J 5 bases; bases outside gene matches: 7. Germline V CDR1 and CDR2: SQVTM, ANQGSEA. The CDR3 totals 12 residues. The CDR3 bases are TGCAGCTCCAGACAGGGTGTAGATACGCAGTATTTT. Its translation is CSSRQGVDTQYF.

The chain has TRBV19 and TRBJ2-2, with 8 bases identical to TRBD2. Trimming cost V 7 bases and J 1 base; bases outside gene matches: 5. Germline V CDR1 and CDR2: LNHDA, SQIVND (reference sequence). This CDR3 has 15 amino acids. The CDR3 spells CASTPGGGNTGELFF. Written as DNA, the CDR3 is TGTGCCAGTACCCCCGGGGGGGGGAACACCGGGGAGCTGTTTTTT.

Ten or more counts support this clonotype. This chain links TRBV27 with TRBJ2-6; D possibly corresponds to TRBD1 (5 bases). The V end was cut by 6 bases, the J end by 0 bases, with 21 bases between. The CDR3 has 19 residues. The germline V gene has CDR1 MNHEY and CDR2 SMNVEV (reference sequence). The CDR3 bases are TGTGCCAGCAGCCCCGCCCCAGGGCGGAAATACTCTGGGGCCAACGTCCTGACTTTC. Its protein is CASSPAPGRKYSGANVLTF.

The gene calls are TRBV20-1 and TRBJ1-1; 8 bases are a match to TRBD1. The length of the CDR3 is 15 residues. Germline CDR1 DFQATT, CDR2 SNEGSKA (reference sequence). V shed 0 bases, J shed 11 bases, and the junction held 14 bases outside the gene matches. CDR3: CSAREHKAGGEDAFF. CDR3 coding DNA: TGCAGTGCTAGAGAGCACAAAGCAGGGGGCGAAGATGCTTTCTTT.

This clonotype was seen ten or more times. The J gene is TRBJ2-7, the V gene TRBV2; D is perhaps TRBD2 (6 bases). V gave up 4 bases and J gave up 0 bases, with 16 bases separating them. This CDR3 is 16 amino acids long. Germline V gene sequence: CDR1 SNHLY, CDR2 FYNNEI. This CDR3 is CASSGLTGTSSYEQYF. The CDR3 nucleotides are TGTGCCAGCAGTGGCTTAACCGGGACTTCCTCCTACGAGCAGTACTTC.